This T cell receptor (beta chain) was observed in a study of post-analysis software for immune sequencing data. Background on the study: There were relapsing-remitting, secondary progressive and progressive-relapsing multiple sclerosis among the disease courses included. Findings and limits, study-wide: Under the F measure, samples that were prepared in one batch clustered strongly together. Comparison of patients with controls showed five TRBV segments more frequent in patients, TRBV5-6, TRBV5-1 and TRBV20-1 among them. For normalized Chao1 diversity, multiple sclerosis patients scored significantly lower than controls did.

Losses at the gene ends were 5 bases for V and 6 bases for J; bases not matched to a gene: 11. Per the germline V gene, CDR1 is SGHTA and CDR2 is FQGNSA. This CDR3 is 15 amino acids long. TCR beta cDNA libraries included unique molecular identifiers. Out of roughly 0.85 to 10 million T cells, some 500,000 cDNA molecules were generated. MiXCR, run by TCRdb on the PCR reads, gives a single entry per CDR3 protein. The sample gives 350,000 to 500,000 distinct CDR3 sequences, approximately 37% of which show up once; approximately 7.6% is in the top ten. Only a few counts were recorded for this clonotype. Its target is unknown.

The TCR comes from a girl aged 2-10 years with multiple sclerosis. The gene calls are TRBV7-2 and TRBJ2-7; the match to TRBD1 covers 9 bases. The sequenced material came from blood. This CDR3 reads CASSPPGQGLIEQYF. The CDR3, as DNA: TGTGCCAGCAGCCCTCCGGGACAGGGCCTCATCGAGCAGTACTTC.